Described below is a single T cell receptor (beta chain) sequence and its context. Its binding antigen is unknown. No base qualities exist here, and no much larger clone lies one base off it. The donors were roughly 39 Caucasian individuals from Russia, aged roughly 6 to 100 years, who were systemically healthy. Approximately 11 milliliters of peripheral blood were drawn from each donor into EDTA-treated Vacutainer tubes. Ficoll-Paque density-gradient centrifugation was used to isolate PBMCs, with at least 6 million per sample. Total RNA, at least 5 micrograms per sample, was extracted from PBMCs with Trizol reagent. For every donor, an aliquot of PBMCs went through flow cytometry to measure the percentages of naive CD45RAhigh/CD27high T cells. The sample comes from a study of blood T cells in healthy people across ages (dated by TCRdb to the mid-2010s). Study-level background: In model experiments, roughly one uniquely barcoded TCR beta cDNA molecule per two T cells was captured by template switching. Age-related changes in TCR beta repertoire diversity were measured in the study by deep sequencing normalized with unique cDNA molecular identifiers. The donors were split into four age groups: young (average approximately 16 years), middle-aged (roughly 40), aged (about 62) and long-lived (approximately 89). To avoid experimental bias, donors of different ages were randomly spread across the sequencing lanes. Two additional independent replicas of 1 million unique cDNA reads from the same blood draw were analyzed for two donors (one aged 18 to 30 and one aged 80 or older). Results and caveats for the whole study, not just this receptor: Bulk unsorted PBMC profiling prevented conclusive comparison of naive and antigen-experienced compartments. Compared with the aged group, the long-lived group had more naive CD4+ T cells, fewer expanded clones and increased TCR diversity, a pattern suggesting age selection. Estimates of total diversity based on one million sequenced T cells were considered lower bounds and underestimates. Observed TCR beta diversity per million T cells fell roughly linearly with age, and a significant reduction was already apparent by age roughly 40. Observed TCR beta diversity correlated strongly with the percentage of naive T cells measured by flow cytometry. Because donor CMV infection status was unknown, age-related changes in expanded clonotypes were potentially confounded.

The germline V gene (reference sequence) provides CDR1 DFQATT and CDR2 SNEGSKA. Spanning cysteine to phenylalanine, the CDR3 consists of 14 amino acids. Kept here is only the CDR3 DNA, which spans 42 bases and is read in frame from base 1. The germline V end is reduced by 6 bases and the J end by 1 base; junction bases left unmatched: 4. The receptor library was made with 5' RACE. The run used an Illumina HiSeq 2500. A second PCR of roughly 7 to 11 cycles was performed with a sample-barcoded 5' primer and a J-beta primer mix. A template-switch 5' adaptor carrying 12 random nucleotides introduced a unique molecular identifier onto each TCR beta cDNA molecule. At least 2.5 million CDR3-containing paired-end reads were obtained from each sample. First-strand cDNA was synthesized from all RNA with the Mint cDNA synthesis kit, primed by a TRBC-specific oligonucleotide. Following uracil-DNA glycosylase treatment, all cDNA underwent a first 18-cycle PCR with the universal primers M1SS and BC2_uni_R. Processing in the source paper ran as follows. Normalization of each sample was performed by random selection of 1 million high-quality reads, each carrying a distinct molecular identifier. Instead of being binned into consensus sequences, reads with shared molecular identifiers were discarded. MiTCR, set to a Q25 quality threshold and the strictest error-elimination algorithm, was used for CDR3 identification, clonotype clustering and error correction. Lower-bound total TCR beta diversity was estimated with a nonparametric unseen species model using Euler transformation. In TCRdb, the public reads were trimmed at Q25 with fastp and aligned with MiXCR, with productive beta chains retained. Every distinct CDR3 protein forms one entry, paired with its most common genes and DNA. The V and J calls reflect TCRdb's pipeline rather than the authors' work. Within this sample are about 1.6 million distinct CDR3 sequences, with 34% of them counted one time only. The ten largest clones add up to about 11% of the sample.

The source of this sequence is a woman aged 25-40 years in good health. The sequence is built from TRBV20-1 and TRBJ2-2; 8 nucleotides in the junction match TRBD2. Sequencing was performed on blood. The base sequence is TGCAGTGCACCTACTAGCGGGAACACCGGGGAGCTGTTTTTT. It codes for CSAPTSGNTGELFF.